One and the same sample provided the 5 T cell receptor beta chains below, sequenced in a study of T cell responses to AZD1222 COVID-19 vaccine. Here immunoSEQ multiplex PCR was the method, and the copy in TCRdb shows in-frame clones only, minus some. The sample records about 110,000 clones, around 93% being singletons. The material sequenced was peripheral blood, taken 28 days after the second AZD1222 dose. These receptors all come from an adult who received the AZD1222 COVID-19 vaccine.

The rearrangement joins TRBV5-1 to TRBJ1-1, with TRBD1 identical over 7 bases. CDR1 and CDR2 (germline): SGHRS, YFSETQ. Trimming removed 4 bases from V and 5 bases from J; junction bases left unmatched: 8. CDR3 length: 14 residues. This CDR3 is CASSPQAGGTEAFF. In DNA form, the CDR3 reads TGCGCCAGCAGCCCCCAGGCAGGGGGGACTGAAGCTTTCTTT.

The V gene is TRBV5-6, the J gene TRBJ2-1; D not certain. V was cut by 1 base and J by 0 bases, with 8 bases left in between. CDR3 length: 15 residues. Germline lookup yields CDR1 SGHDT and CDR2 YYEEEE. The CDR3 nucleotides are TGTGCCAGCAGCTTGACTCCGAGCTCCTACAATGAGCAGTTCTTC. Its protein is CASSLTPSSYNEQFF. Based on the CDR3 plus reference TRBV5-6 and TRBJ2-1, the full variable domain is DAGVTQSPTHLIKTRGQQVTLRCSPKSGHDTVSWYQQALGQGPQFIFQYYEEEERQRGNFPDRFSGHQFPNYSSELNVNALLLGDSALYLCASSLTPSSYNEQFFGPGTRLTVL.

J is TRBJ1-6 and V is TRBV7-9; D ambiguous. Per germline, CDR1 SEHNR and CDR2 FQNEAQ (reference sequence). The CDR3 contains 15 residues. V shed 3 bases and J shed 9 bases, with 15 bases lying between them. CDR3 DNA: TGTGCCAGCAGCTTCGAACCCCACGGAGGTTCACCCCTCCACTTT. It translates to CASSFEPHGGSPLHF. Full variable domain (remainder filled in from reference TRBV7-9 and TRBJ1-6): DTGVSQNPRHKITKRGQNVTFRCDPISEHNRLYWYRQTLGQGPEFLTYFQNEAQLEKSRLLSDRFSAERPKGSFSTLEIQRTEQGDSAMYLCASSFEPHGGSPLHFGNGTRLTVT.

The rearrangement joins TRBV28 to TRBJ1-3; D is uncertain. This CDR3 has 13 residues. The V and J ends lost 6 bases and 9 bases respectively, with 15 bases between them. The germline V gene has CDR1 MDHEN and CDR2 SYDVKM. CDR3 in DNA: TGTGCCAGCAGAGCCAGTATTGTCGGCACCATATATTTT. Translating it yields CASRASIVGTIYF.

CDR3 nucleotide sequence: TGTGCCAGCTCACCCCTGTCTGTAATCGTTTCCGGGGAGCTGTTTTTT. Translating it yields CASSPLSVIVSGELFF. V and J are TRBV18 and TRBJ2-2; D unclear. The CDR3 extends over 16 amino acids. V was shortened by 3 bases and J by 6 bases, with 17 bases between the two germline ends. Germline assignment: CDR1 KGHSH and CDR2 LQKENI.